A single sample is the source of the 6 T cell receptor beta chains below, sequenced in a study of radiotherapy plus CTLA-4 blockade in lung cancer. The data were produced by immunoSEQ multiplex PCR, yet TCRdb's version contains in-frame clones alone and is incomplete. The table shows about 110,000 clones, with over 65% occurring only once. The sequences come from peripheral blood, collected from a patient treated with radiotherapy plus ipilimumab. These receptors all come from a human donor with non-small cell lung cancer that progressed on radiotherapy plus ipilimumab. Some clones in this sample may be carry-over from other donors' samples.

This chain links TRBV4-2 with TRBJ1-2, with 8 bases lining up with TRBD1. Germline lookup yields CDR1 LGHNA and CDR2 YNFKEQ. This CDR3 is built from 14 residues. The J segment lost 4 bases and the V segment lost 3 bases, leaving 4 bases of the junction unmatched. DNA for the CDR3: TGTGCCAGCAGCCAGCGGACAGGGCTCTATGGCTACACCTTC. It specifies CASSQRTGLYGYTF.

The count of this clone is one. The genes are TRBV11-2 and TRBJ1-2, with TRBD1 as a possible D gene (5 bases). In germline, CDR1 is SGHAT, CDR2 FQNNGV. There are 13 residues in the CDR3. Trimming took 2 bases from V and 4 from J, leaving 8 bases between them. This CDR3 reads CASSLPGSYGYTF. DNA of the CDR3: TGTGCCAGCAGCTTACCAGGGTCCTATGGCTACACCTTC. The complete variable domain, with remaining parts taken from reference TRBV11-2 and TRBJ1-2, reads EAGVAQSPRYKIIEKRQSVAFWCNPISGHATLYWYQQILGQGPKLLIQFQNNGVVDDSQLPKDRFSAERLKGVDSTLKIQPAKLEDSAVYLCASSLPGSYGYTFGSGTRLTVV.

The genes are TRBV4-3 and TRBJ1-1; tentatively, D is TRBD1 (5 bases). Trimming took off 3 bases at V and 3 bases at J, with 14 bases between the two ends. The CDR3 extends over 15 amino acids. CDR1 and CDR2 from the germline V gene are LGHNA and YSLEER. In DNA form, the CDR3 reads TGCGCCAGCAGCCAGGGAAGGGGTTTTGACACTGAAGCTTTCTTT. The encoded protein is CASSQGRGFDTEAFF.

J is TRBJ2-7 and V is TRBV5-5; D gene ambiguous. Trimming left V 0 bases short and J 1 base short, with 8 bases between. The CDR3 covers 14 residues. Germline V gene sequence: CDR1 SGHKS, CDR2 YYEKEE (reference sequence). CDR3 sequence reads: CASSLVGRSYEQYF. As DNA, the CDR3 is TGTGCCAGCAGCTTGGTAGGACGGTCCTACGAGCAGTACTTC.

This clone was picked up one time. J is TRBJ2-3 and V is TRBV7-3, with TRBD1 as a possible D gene (5 bases). This CDR3 has 14 amino acids. Per the germline V gene, CDR1 is SGHTA and CDR2 is FQGTGA. V lost 5 bases, J lost 2 bases, and 11 bases lay in between. The CDR3 region has the DNA TGTGCCAGCAGCCTCCCGACAGCCACAGATACGCAGTATTTT. Translated, it gives CASSLPTATDTQYF.

The chain has TRBV18 and TRBJ1-6, with D unclear. The CDR3 length is 14 residues. Germline CDR1 reads KGHSH; CDR2 reads LQKENI. V was cut by 2 bases and J by 14 bases, with 16 bases left in between. DNA of the CDR3: TGTGCCAGCTCACCAGGTCAAGAGAGTCAGGCCCTCCACTTT. Amino acids: CASSPGQESQALHF.